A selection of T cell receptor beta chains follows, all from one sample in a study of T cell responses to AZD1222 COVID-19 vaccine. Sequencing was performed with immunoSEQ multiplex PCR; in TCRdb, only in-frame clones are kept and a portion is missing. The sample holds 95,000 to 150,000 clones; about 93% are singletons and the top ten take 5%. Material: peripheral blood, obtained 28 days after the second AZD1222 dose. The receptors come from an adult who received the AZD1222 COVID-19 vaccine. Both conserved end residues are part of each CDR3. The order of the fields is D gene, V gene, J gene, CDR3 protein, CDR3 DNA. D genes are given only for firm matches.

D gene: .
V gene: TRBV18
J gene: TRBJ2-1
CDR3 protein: CASSRLLDEQFF
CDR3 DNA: TGTGCCAGCTCACGGCTCCTCGATGAGCAGTTCTTC

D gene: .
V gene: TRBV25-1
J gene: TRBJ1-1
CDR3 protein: CASQGEKAFF
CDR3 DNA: TGTGCCAGCCAGGGAGAGAAAGCTTTCTTT

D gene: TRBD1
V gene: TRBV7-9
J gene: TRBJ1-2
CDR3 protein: CASSGQGVLNYGYTF
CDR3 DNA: TGTGCCAGCAGCGGACAGGGTGTCTTAAACTATGGCTACACCTTC

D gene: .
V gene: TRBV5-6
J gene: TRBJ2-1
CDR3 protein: CASSLNTNEQFF
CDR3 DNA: TGTGCCAGCAGCTTGAATACCAATGAGCAGTTCTTC

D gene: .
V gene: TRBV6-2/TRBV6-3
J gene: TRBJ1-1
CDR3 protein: CASSPGVYTEAFF
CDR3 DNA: TGTGCCAGCAGTCCAGGGGTATACACTGAAGCTTTCTTT

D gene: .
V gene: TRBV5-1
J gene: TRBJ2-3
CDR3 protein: CASSLAQSSDTQYF
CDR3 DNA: TGCGCCAGCAGCTTGGCCCAGTCCTCCGATACGCAGTATTTT

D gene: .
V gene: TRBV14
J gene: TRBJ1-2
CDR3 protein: CASSQVESGYYGYTF
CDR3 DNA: TGTGCCAGCAGCCAAGTGGAGTCAGGGTATTATGGCTACACCTTC

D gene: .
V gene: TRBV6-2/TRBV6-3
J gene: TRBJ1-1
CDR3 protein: CASSPRTEAFF
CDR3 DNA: TGTGCCAGCAGCCCAAGGACAGAAGCTTTCTTT

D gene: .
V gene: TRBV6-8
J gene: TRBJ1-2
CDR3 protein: CASSSRGQNYGYTF
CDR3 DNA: TGTGCCAGCAGTTCCCGCGGGCAGAACTATGGCTACACCTTC

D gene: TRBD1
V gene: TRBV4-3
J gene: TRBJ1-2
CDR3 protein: CASSQSTDIRTGDGYTF
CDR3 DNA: TGCGCCAGCAGCCAATCAACGGACATACGGACAGGGGATGGCTACACCTTC

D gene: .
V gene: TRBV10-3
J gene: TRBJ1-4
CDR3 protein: CAISESTRRGSNEKLFF
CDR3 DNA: TGTGCCATCAGTGAGTCGACTCGCCGGGGATCCAATGAAAAACTGTTTTTT

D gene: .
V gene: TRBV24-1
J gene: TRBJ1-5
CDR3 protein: CATSAGEGPQHF
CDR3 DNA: TGTGCCACCAGTGCCGGGGAGGGGCCCCAGCATTTT

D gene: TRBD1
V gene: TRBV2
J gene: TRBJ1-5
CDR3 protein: CASSRSGGDNQPQHF
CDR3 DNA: TGTGCCAGCAGCCGATCAGGGGGTGATAATCAGCCCCAGCATTTT

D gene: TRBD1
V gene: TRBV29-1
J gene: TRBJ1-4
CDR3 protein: CSVEGTGTNEKLFF
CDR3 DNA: TGCAGCGTTGAAGGGACAGGGACAAATGAAAAACTGTTTTTT

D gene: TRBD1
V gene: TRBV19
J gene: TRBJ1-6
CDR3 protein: CASSMETGRGSPLHF
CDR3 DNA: TGTGCCAGTAGTATGGAGACAGGGCGGGGCTCACCCCTCCACTTT

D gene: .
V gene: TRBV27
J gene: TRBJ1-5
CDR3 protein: CATGPGLNQPQHF
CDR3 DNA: TGTGCCACCGGACCAGGTTTGAATCAGCCCCAGCATTTT